The 25 T cell receptor beta chains listed next were all sequenced from one sample in a study of T-cell reconstitution after alpha-beta-depleted transplantation in children. As it was prepared, the TCRbeta library received unique molecular identifiers. TCRdb reprocessed the PCR reads via MiXCR and lists one record per CDR3 protein. The sample gives a few hundred thousand distinct CDR3 sequences, 27% of which show up once; under 45% is in the top ten. Material: PBMCs, obtained before TCRalphabeta/CD19-depleted stem cell transplant. The receptor source for this set is a boy under two years old with Wiskott-Aldrich syndrome, due to receive a stem cell transplant.

This clonotype was counted only a few times. The V and J genes are TRBV20-1 and TRBJ2-1; possible D gene TRBD2, 5 bases. The CDR3 runs 13 residues. Deletions cut 7 bases from V and 9 bases from J, with 19 bases between. Germline lookup yields CDR1 DFQATT and CDR2 SNEGSKA (reference sequence). The CDR3 DNA follows: TGCAGTGGCTTGGACTGGGCGCACGGTGAGCAGTTCTTC. This translates into CSGLDWAHGEQFF.

The table lists this clonotype with a few counts. This chain links TRBV12-3 or TRBV12-4 with TRBJ2-5; the D gene could be TRBD1 or TRBD2 (6 bases each). This CDR3 is 14 amino acids long. V was clipped by 5 bases and J by 5 bases, with 15 bases between them. The chain's CDR3 is CASSHSGEEETQYF. Written as DNA, the CDR3 is TGTGCCAGCAGTCATTCAGGGGAGGAGGAGACCCAGTACTTC.

This clonotype has only a few counts. The CDR3 DNA follows: TGCAGTGCTAGAGGACTTAGGGGCGGCTATGGCTACACCTTC. Amino acids: CSARGLRGGYGYTF. The genes are TRBV20-1 and TRBJ1-2, with D possibly being TRBD1 (5 bases). Germline CDR1 and CDR2: DFQATT and SNEGSKA (reference sequence). The CDR3 sequence is 14 residues long. The V and J ends lost 1 base and 4 bases respectively, with 13 bases between them.

The J gene is TRBJ2-2, the V gene TRBV7-2; no firm D call. V was shortened by 0 bases and J by 6 bases, with 14 bases between the two germline ends. The CDR3 is made up of 16 amino acids. Germline V lookup: CDR1 SGHTA, CDR2 FQGNSA. CDR3 sequence (DNA): TGTGCCAGCAGCTTAGCGCGGAACGTAGATCCCGGGGAGCTGTTTTTT. This encodes CASSLARNVDPGELFF.

The chain employs TRBV12-3 or TRBV12-4 and TRBJ2-7; perhaps TRBD1 as D (5 bases). V lost 2 bases and J 4 bases, leaving 12 bases between the germline ends. The CDR3 spans 14 residues. The CDR3 nucleotides are TGTGCCAGCAGTTTAAATGGACACTGTTACGAGCAGTACTTC. The encoded protein is CASSLNGHCYEQYF.

V and J are TRBV6-1 and TRBJ1-5, with D unclear. Germline lookup yields CDR1 MNHNS and CDR2 SASEGT. V was pared by 1 base and J by 14 bases, with 9 bases between. This CDR3 spans 11 amino acids. The CDR3 spells CASSEGRWKHF. CDR3 nucleotides: TGTGCCAGCAGTGAAGGCAGATGGAAGCATTTT.

The chain recombines TRBV5-1 with TRBJ1-1; no firm D call. Trimming took off 4 bases at V and 0 bases at J, with 7 bases between the two ends. CDR1 SGHRS and CDR2 YFSETQ come from the germline V gene. The CDR3 spans 13 residues. The CDR3 nucleotides are TGCGCCAGCAGCGAGATGTTGAACACTGAAGCTTTCTTT. Its translation is CASSEMLNTEAFF. The full variable domain, with the rest looked up from reference TRBV5-1 and TRBJ1-1, is KAGVTQTPRYLIKTRGQQVTLSCSPISGHRSVSWYQQTPGQGLQFLFEYFSETQRNKGNFPGRFSGRQFSNSRSEMNVSTLELGDSALYLCASSEMLNTEAFFGQGTRLTVV.

V gene TRBV29-1 combines with J gene TRBJ2-1, with TRBD1 matching over 7 bases. The CDR3 is made up of 12 amino acids. Trimming took 0 bases from V and 14 from J; bases not matched to a gene: 7. The germline gives CDR1 SQVTM, CDR2 ANQGSEA. The CDR3 loop reads CSVEDRQGEEFF. In nucleotides, the CDR3 is TGCAGCGTTGAAGACCGACAGGGAGAGGAGTTCTTC.

This clonotype occurred a few times. The V gene is TRBV5-5, the J gene TRBJ2-2; TRBD1 aligns across 10 bases. Germline V gene lookup returns CDR1 SGHKS and CDR2 YYEKEE (reference sequence). The V and J ends lost 1 base and 0 bases, in that order; junction bases with no gene match: 6. The CDR3 spans 18 residues. The CDR3 sequence is CASSLRDRGSANTGELFF. In nucleotides, the CDR3 is TGTGCCAGCAGCTTGCGGGACAGGGGTTCCGCGAACACCGGGGAGCTGTTTTTT.

This chain joins TRBV7-2 and TRBJ2-2; 8 bases fit TRBD2. CDR3 length: 16 residues. Germline CDR1 reads SGHTA; CDR2 reads FQGNSA. V shed 5 bases and J 3 bases; nucleotides not matched to a gene: 8. CDR3 coding DNA: TGTGCCAGCAGCGAGGATTCCGGGAGGGACACCGGGGAGCTGTTTTTT. This gives the protein CASSEDSGRDTGELFF.

The genes are TRBV20-1 and TRBJ2-7; 8 bases fit TRBD2. Germline assignment: CDR1 DFQATT and CDR2 SNEGSKA (reference sequence). This CDR3 has 15 residues. V lost 5 bases and J lost 2; bases outside the gene matches: 11. CDR3 residues: CSASDVSGSPYEQYF. The CDR3 DNA sequence: TGCAGTGCTTCCGACGTGAGCGGGAGTCCCTACGAGCAGTACTTC.

The chain links TRBV4-1 to TRBJ1-1; no definite D call. Germline assignment: CDR1 MGHRA and CDR2 YSYEKL. This CDR3 has 14 amino acids. V shed 2 bases and J shed 5 bases, with 12 bases lying between them. CDR3 protein: CASSQRRSLTEAFF. The CDR3 coding sequence is TGCGCCAGCAGCCAAAGAAGATCCCTGACTGAAGCTTTCTTT.

This clonotype was counted between two and nine times. V is TRBV2 and J is TRBJ2-2; D perhaps matches TRBD2 (6 bases). The V gene lost 0 bases and the J gene lost 11 bases, with 28 bases spanning the gap. Germline V gene data show CDR1 as SNHLY and CDR2 as FYNNEI. This CDR3 comprises 19 residues. In DNA, the CDR3 is TGTGCCAGCAGTGAAGCGCTTCGATTCTTGCGGGATACCGTGGGAGAGCTGTTTTTT. This gives the protein CASSEALRFLRDTVGELFF.

This clonotype was found a few times. The chain recombines TRBV5-1 with TRBJ1-5; 8 nucleotides agree with TRBD1. The V gene end was trimmed by 4 bases and the J gene end by 7 bases; junction bases not matched to a gene: 7. The CDR3 is 14 residues long. The germline V gene has CDR1 SGHRS and CDR2 YFSETQ. CDR3 coding DNA: TGCGCCAGCAGCCCTTACAGGGGGGGACAGCCCCAGCATTTT. Translating it yields CASSPYRGGQPQHF.

Ten or more counts support this clonotype. The chain recombines TRBV15 with TRBJ2-3, with D hard to call. Germline V CDR1 and CDR2: LNHNV, YYDKDF (reference sequence). The CDR3 totals 12 residues. With 2 bases removed from V and 2 bases from J, the gap between germline ends came to 2 bases. The CDR3 DNA reads as TGTGCCACCAGCAGATACACAGATACGCAGTATTTT. This encodes CATSRYTDTQYF. Full variable domain (missing parts from reference TRBV15 and TRBJ2-3): DAMVIQNPRYQVTQFGKPVTLSCSQTLNHNVMYWYQQKSSQAPKLLFHYYDKDFNNEADTPDNFQSRRPNTSFCFLDIRSPGLGDTAMYLCATSRYTDTQYFGPGTRLTVL.

This clonotype was picked up a small number of times. The CDR3 coding sequence is TGCGCCAGCAGGGGGGAAGATCAAGAGACCCAGTACTTC. Translating gives CASRGEDQETQYF. The chain carries TRBV5-1 and TRBJ2-5; D is tentatively TRBD1 or TRBD2 (5 bases each). This CDR3 region has 13 residues. The germline gives CDR1 SGHRS, CDR2 YFSETQ. With 5 bases removed from V and 2 bases from J, the gap between germline ends came to 10 bases. Together with reference TRBV5-1 and TRBJ2-5, the CDR3 gives the full variable domain: KAGVTQTPRYLIKTRGQQVTLSCSPISGHRSVSWYQQTPGQGLQFLFEYFSETQRNKGNFPGRFSGRQFSNSRSEMNVSTLELGDSALYLCASRGEDQETQYFGPGTRLLVL.

V usage is TRBV7-6 and J usage is TRBJ1-5; the D gene is possibly TRBD1 (6 bases). The CDR3 extends over 15 amino acids. V gave up 1 base and J gave up 4 bases, with 11 bases separating them. Looked up from germline, CDR1 is SGHVS and CDR2 is FNYEAQ. In nucleotides, the CDR3 is TGTGCCAGCAGCTTAGTGGACAGACCAAATCAGCCCCAGCATTTT. It is translated as CASSLVDRPNQPQHF.

The genes are TRBV16 and TRBJ1-1, with 7 positions matching TRBD1. Germline V gene sequence: CDR1 KGHSY, CDR2 FQNENV. CDR3 size: 14 residues. V was pared by 4 bases and J by 7 bases, with 9 bases of the junction left unmatched. The CDR3 nucleotides read TGTGCCAGCAGCCCGACAGGGACGGAGGGTGAAGCTTTCTTT. It specifies CASSPTGTEGEAFF.

This chain joins TRBV7-8 and TRBJ1-1; no definite D call. CDR3 length: 14 amino acids. CDR1 SGHVS and CDR2 FQNEAQ come from the germline V gene. Trimming stripped 3 bases from V and 6 bases from J, with 14 bases between. The CDR3 nucleotides read TGTGCCAGCAGCTTCGTGTCGTTAAGATCTGAAGCTTTCTTT. As protein: CASSFVSLRSEAFF.

The chain uses TRBV28 and TRBJ2-3; D not certain. The CDR3 is 12 residues long. Between the trimmed V and J ends, which lost 7 bases and 2 bases, there was a span of 7 bases. Germline values: CDR1 MDHEN, CDR2 SYDVKM. CDR3 coding DNA: TGTGCCAGCAAGAGATACACAGATACGCAGTATTTT. This sequence encodes CASKRYTDTQYF.

The chain combines TRBV2 with TRBJ1-1, with D tentatively TRBD1 (6 bases). Trimming stripped 5 bases from V and 7 bases from J, with 14 bases between. This CDR3 comprises 13 residues. Looked up from germline, CDR1 is SNHLY and CDR2 is FYNNEI. The CDR3 nucleotides read TGTGCCAGCAGTCTATGGACAGAGCTTGAAGCTTTCTTT. This codes for CASSLWTELEAFF.

This sequence joins TRBV7-6 and TRBJ2-6; D is uncertain. The CDR3 has 19 amino acids. Germline V gene data show CDR1 as SGHVS and CDR2 as FNYEAQ. Trimming removed 7 bases from V and 0 bases from J, with 22 bases in between. For the CDR3, the DNA is TGTGCCAGCATCGAACGGCCGACATATGCGATCTCTGGGGCCAACGTCCTGACTTTC. It yields the protein CASIERPTYAISGANVLTF.

The J gene is TRBJ1-1, the V gene TRBV5-1; D perhaps matches TRBD1 (5 bases). The germline CDR1 and CDR2 sequences are SGHRS and YFSETQ. The germline V and J ends were trimmed by 6 bases and 4 bases, with 16 bases remaining between them. The CDR3 has 14 residues. The CDR3 DNA follows: TGCGCCAGCACACAGGACAAGGGTGGCACTGAAGCTTTCTTT. Its translation: CASTQDKGGTEAFF.

This clonotype was recorded a few times. The V and J genes are TRBV7-9 and TRBJ1-5; 11 bases line up with TRBD1. V lost 5 bases to trimming and J lost 10 bases; unmatched junction nucleotides: 7. The CDR3 is 14 residues long. Germline V gene lookup returns CDR1 SEHNR and CDR2 FQNEAQ (reference sequence). CDR3 coding DNA: TGTGCCAGCAGCAGGGGACAGGGGGTTCACCCCCAGCATTTT. Its protein is CASSRGQGVHPQHF. Full variable domain (missing parts from reference TRBV7-9 and TRBJ1-5): DTGVSQNPRHKITKRGQNVTFRCDPISEHNRLYWYRQTLGQGPEFLTYFQNEAQLEKSRLLSDRFSAERPKGSFSTLEIQRTEQGDSAMYLCASSRGQGVHPQHFGDGTRLSIL.

V gene TRBV5-6 combines with J gene TRBJ1-1; D not certain. Germline CDR1 is SGHDT and CDR2 is YYEEEE. The ends were cut back, 0 bases at V and 4 bases at J, with 7 bases in the middle. This CDR3 is 13 amino acids long. In DNA, the CDR3 is TGTGCCAGCAGCTTGGCCTGGGGCACTGAAGCTTTCTTT. Residues: CASSLAWGTEAFF. The complete variable domain, with remaining parts taken from reference TRBV5-6 and TRBJ1-1, reads DAGVTQSPTHLIKTRGQQVTLRCSPKSGHDTVSWYQQALGQGPQFIFQYYEEEERQRGNFPDRFSGHQFPNYSSELNVNALLLGDSALYLCASSLAWGTEAFFGQGTRLTVV.